These T cell receptor beta chains were read from a single sample in a study of cytomegalovirus exposure and HLA in healthy donors. Profiling relied on immunoSEQ multiplex PCR, and the TCRdb table lists in-frame clones only, not all of them. The sample lists more than 95,000 clones, about 80% seen once, with 9% to 9.5% in the top ten. Input material: PBMCs. The origin of the receptors is a woman aged 45 to 65 in good health and CMV-seropositive. Both conserved end residues are part of each CDR3. The D gene is left open where the match is weak. Rows give clone size only sometimes, using once, few, many, or a class for an expanded clone.

d_gene: TRBD1; abundance: .; v_gene: TRBV7-8; j_gene: TRBJ1-1; CDR3nt: TGTGCCAGCAGCTTAGTTACAGGGGGCACTGAAGCTTTCTTT; CDR3aa: CASSLVTGGTEAFF
d_gene: TRBD1; abundance: .; v_gene: TRBV5-1; j_gene: TRBJ2-1; CDR3nt: TGCGCCAGCGGACAGGACAGGGGAAATGAGCAGTTCTTC; CDR3aa: CASGQDRGNEQFF
d_gene: TRBD2; abundance: .; v_gene: TRBV7-7; j_gene: TRBJ2-1; CDR3nt: TGTGCTAGCAGCTCGACTAGCGGGAGCTCCTACAATGAGCAGTTCTTC; CDR3aa: CASSSTSGSSYNEQFF
d_gene: TRBD1; abundance: .; v_gene: TRBV19; j_gene: TRBJ2-2; CDR3nt: TGTGCCAGTAGCAGAGGGACAGGGGTTTACACCGGGGAGCTGTTTTTT; CDR3aa: CASSRGTGVYTGELFF
d_gene: .; abundance: .; v_gene: TRBV19; j_gene: TRBJ2-5; CDR3nt: TGTGCCAGTAGTATTGGAGGGCAAGAGACCCAGTACTTC; CDR3aa: CASSIGGQETQYF
d_gene: .; abundance: .; v_gene: TRBV9; j_gene: TRBJ1-5; CDR3nt: TGTGCCAGCAGCCCAGGGAGCAATCAGCCCCAGCATTTT; CDR3aa: CASSPGSNQPQHF
d_gene: TRBD2; abundance: .; v_gene: TRBV15; j_gene: TRBJ2-3; CDR3nt: TGTGCCACCAGCACTCGGACAGTCGGGACTAGCCAGTATTTT; CDR3aa: CATSTRTVGTSQYF
d_gene: TRBD1; abundance: few; v_gene: TRBV6-1; j_gene: TRBJ1-1; CDR3nt: TGTGCCAGCGGACAGGGATTGAACACTGAAGCTTTCTTT; CDR3aa: CASGQGLNTEAFF
d_gene: TRBD1; abundance: .; v_gene: TRBV10-3; j_gene: TRBJ1-6; CDR3nt: TGTGCCATCAGTGGGGACAGGGGACGTAATTCACCCCTCCACTTT; CDR3aa: CAISGDRGRNSPLHF
d_gene: .; abundance: .; v_gene: TRBV25-1; j_gene: TRBJ2-6; CDR3nt: TGTGCCAGCAGTGATTTGAAAGCCTCTGGGGCCAACGTCCTGACTTTC; CDR3aa: CASSDLKASGANVLTF
d_gene: .; abundance: few; v_gene: TRBV7-2; j_gene: TRBJ1-2; CDR3nt: TGTGCCAGCAGCATTCAGGCGCAGGCAAACTATGGCTACACCTTC; CDR3aa: CASSIQAQANYGYTF
d_gene: .; abundance: .; v_gene: TRBV28; j_gene: TRBJ1-5; CDR3nt: TGTGCCAGCAGCCCCGGGGGGGAGGTCAGTCAGCCCCAGCATTTT; CDR3aa: CASSPGGEVSQPQHF
d_gene: .; abundance: .; v_gene: TRBV7-6; j_gene: TRBJ1-1; CDR3nt: TGTGCCAGCAGCTTAGAAGCGGGCACCCAAGCTTTCTTT; CDR3aa: CASSLEAGTQAFF
d_gene: TRBD2; abundance: .; v_gene: TRBV6-5; j_gene: TRBJ2-5; CDR3nt: TGTGCCAGCAGTCACCGGGGGGTGGACCAGTACTTC; CDR3aa: CASSHRGVDQYF
d_gene: .; abundance: .; v_gene: TRBV5-6; j_gene: TRBJ1-2; CDR3nt: TGTGCCAGCAGCTTGTCCGGGGGGCTCGGCTACACCTTC; CDR3aa: CASSLSGGLGYTF
d_gene: .; abundance: few; v_gene: TRBV4-2; j_gene: TRBJ1-2; CDR3nt: TGTGCCAGCAGCCAGACGGACAGCTATGGCTACACCTTC; CDR3aa: CASSQTDSYGYTF
d_gene: TRBD1; abundance: few; v_gene: TRBV15; j_gene: TRBJ2-5; CDR3nt: TGTGCCACCAGAAGGACAGGGGGAACAGAGACCCAGTACTTC; CDR3aa: CATRRTGGTETQYF
d_gene: .; abundance: .; v_gene: TRBV27; j_gene: TRBJ2-7; CDR3nt: TGTGCCAGCAGTCGGTTTTCCCGGGGAACTAGGTACGAGCAGTACTTC; CDR3aa: CASSRFSRGTRYEQYF
d_gene: .; abundance: .; v_gene: TRBV9; j_gene: TRBJ2-1; CDR3nt: TGTGCCAGCAGCGTTTCCGGGAACTACAATGAGCAGTTCTTC; CDR3aa: CASSVSGNYNEQFF
d_gene: TRBD1; abundance: .; v_gene: TRBV7-9; j_gene: TRBJ2-7; CDR3nt: TGTGCCAGCAGCTTAACGGGGGGTGGGACAGGGGACTACGAGCAGTACTTC; CDR3aa: CASSLTGGGTGDYEQYF
d_gene: .; abundance: .; v_gene: TRBV5-1; j_gene: TRBJ2-5; CDR3nt: TGCGCCAGCAGCTGGTGGGGGGAGTGGACTCCAGAGGAGACCCAGTACTTC; CDR3aa: CASSWWGEWTPEETQYF
d_gene: .; abundance: .; v_gene: TRBV4-3; j_gene: TRBJ2-1; CDR3nt: TGCGCCAGCAGCCAAGAGGGTAGGAGTAGGGAGCAGTTCTTC; CDR3aa: CASSQEGRSREQFF
d_gene: .; abundance: .; v_gene: TRBV4-2; j_gene: TRBJ2-7; CDR3nt: TGTGCCAGCAGCTCCTCCTTCCGGGACAACATTCGGGAGCAGTACTTC; CDR3aa: CASSSSFRDNIREQYF
d_gene: .; abundance: .; v_gene: TRBV4-1; j_gene: TRBJ2-7; CDR3nt: TGCGCCAGCAGCCAGGGGACCCTCAGCGGGGAGCAGTACTTC; CDR3aa: CASSQGTLSGEQYF
d_gene: TRBD2; abundance: .; v_gene: TRBV6-1; j_gene: TRBJ2-5; CDR3nt: TGTGCCAGCCGTCTTAGCGGGGTAGGAGAGACCCAGTACTTC; CDR3aa: CASRLSGVGETQYF
d_gene: .; abundance: .; v_gene: TRBV25-1; j_gene: TRBJ1-2; CDR3nt: TGTGCCAGCAGGTTGGGGGCAGGGAATGGCTACACCTTC; CDR3aa: CASRLGAGNGYTF
d_gene: .; abundance: .; v_gene: TRBV11-2; j_gene: TRBJ2-7; CDR3nt: TGTGCCAGCAGCTTAGTAGACAGCCGATCCTACGAGCAGTACTTC; CDR3aa: CASSLVDSRSYEQYF
d_gene: TRBD1; abundance: .; v_gene: TRBV7-3; j_gene: TRBJ1-1; CDR3nt: TGTGCCAGCAGCTTAAATGTAGGGGGCTACACTGAAGCTTTCTTT; CDR3aa: CASSLNVGGYTEAFF
d_gene: TRBD1; abundance: .; v_gene: TRBV11-3; j_gene: TRBJ2-1; CDR3nt: TGTGCCAGCAGTCCGGGGACAGGGAGGAATGAGCAGTTCTTC; CDR3aa: CASSPGTGRNEQFF
d_gene: TRBD2; abundance: .; v_gene: TRBV7-2; j_gene: TRBJ2-5; CDR3nt: TGTGCCAGCAGCTTAAGGGGGACTAGCGGGGAAGAGACCCAGTACTTC; CDR3aa: CASSLRGTSGEETQYF
d_gene: TRBD1; abundance: few; v_gene: TRBV4-2; j_gene: TRBJ1-1; CDR3nt: TGTGCCAGCAGCCCCGACGGGACAGGGGATCGAGGAACTGAAGCTTTCTTT; CDR3aa: CASSPDGTGDRGTEAFF
d_gene: .; abundance: once; v_gene: TRBV27; j_gene: TRBJ1-1; CDR3nt: TGTGCCAGCAGTAGGGGCGTTAGGGGCGGTACCACTGAAGCTTTCTTT; CDR3aa: CASSRGVRGGTTEAFF
d_gene: .; abundance: .; v_gene: TRBV6-5; j_gene: TRBJ1-6; CDR3nt: TGTGCCAGCAGTTCCTTGGCCGATAATTCACCCCTCCACTTT; CDR3aa: CASSSLADNSPLHF
d_gene: .; abundance: once; v_gene: TRBV7-8; j_gene: TRBJ1-1; CDR3nt: TGTGCCAGCAGCCAAAATCGGGATCTGAACACTGAAGCTTTCTTT; CDR3aa: CASSQNRDLNTEAFF
d_gene: .; abundance: .; v_gene: TRBV5-6; j_gene: TRBJ1-2; CDR3nt: TGTGCCAGCAGCTTGCAGCATCGGGACCCAGGGGCCTATGGCTACACCTTC; CDR3aa: CASSLQHRDPGAYGYTF
d_gene: TRBD2; abundance: .; v_gene: TRBV6-6; j_gene: TRBJ2-7; CDR3nt: TGTGCCAGCAACATAGCGGGGGGCTCCTCCTACGAGCAGTACTTC; CDR3aa: CASNIAGGSSYEQYF
d_gene: .; abundance: few; v_gene: TRBV19; j_gene: TRBJ1-1; CDR3nt: TGTGCCAGTAGTAGAATCGACCCGGGGGACACTGAAGCTTTCTTT; CDR3aa: CASSRIDPGDTEAFF